The clone carrying this T cell receptor (beta chain) was observed a single time. The antigen is unknown. The data were obtained in a study of cytomegalovirus exposure and HLA in healthy donors. 60 Vbeta and 13 Jbeta primers were used in PCR. Using immunoSEQ multiplex PCR, the repertoire was profiled, and TCRdb retains in-frame clones only, with some absent. This table holds fewer than 200,000 clones, around 75% found once. Germline V lookup: CDR1 MGHRA, CDR2 YSYEKL. Trimming at V came to 4 bases and at J to 4 bases, leaving 3 bases not matched to a gene. The CDR3 sequence is 14 residues long. Study-level results: Immune exposure information available was restricted to CMV serostatus. As a later analysis showed, a missense DCLRE1C variant was linked to trimming of TCR beta V- and J-genes. Later analysis revealed greater clonal expansion in HLA-associated TCR beta chains than in equally common others.

Sample: PBMCs. This chain links TRBV4-1 with TRBJ2-1, with TRBD1 matching 8 bases. The TCR was taken from a female donor in good health and CMV-seronegative. CDR3 sequence: CASSPRQGYNEQFF. The CDR3 nucleotides are TGCGCCAGCAGCCCCCGACAGGGGTACAATGAGCAGTTCTTC.